What follows are 20 T cell receptor beta chains derived from one specimen sequenced in a study of blood T cell repertoires in COVID-19. TCRdb's copy holds only in-frame clones and misses some; the assay was immunoSEQ multiplex PCR. The table has 160,000 or so clones, 81% seen once. The specimen sequenced was PBMCs or T cells enriched from blood (not recorded which). All receptors come from a woman between 40 and 55 years old with acute COVID-19.

The V gene is TRBV18, the J gene TRBJ2-7, with TRBD1 matching 10 bases. The ends lost 3 bases at V and 1 base at J; junction bases unmatched: 3. The CDR3 is 15 residues long. Germline V lookup: CDR1 KGHSH, CDR2 LQKENI. The CDR3 DNA follows: TGTGCCAGCTCACCTCGGGGACAGGGGTCCTACGAGCAGTACGTC. The encoded protein is CASSPRGQGSYEQYV.

A single count supports this clone. The gene calls are TRBV24-1 and TRBJ2-1; D possibly corresponds to TRBD2 (5 bases). This CDR3 spans 13 amino acids. The V gene lost 7 bases and the J gene lost 5 bases, with 11 bases spanning the gap. Per germline, CDR1 KGHDR and CDR2 SFDVKD. The CDR3 spells CATRGGPNNEQFF. Here the CDR3 DNA reads TGTGCCACCAGGGGCGGGCCCAACAATGAGCAGTTCTTC.

The table lists this clone with a count of one. The chain employs TRBV11-3 and TRBJ2-3, with 10 bases identical to TRBD1. Germline lookup yields CDR1 SGHNT and CDR2 YENEEA. The CDR3 runs to 14 residues. Losses at the gene ends were 5 bases for V and 6 bases for J; bases not matched to a gene: 5. CDR3 sequence: CASSPRTGGDTQYF. DNA of the CDR3: TGTGCCAGCAGCCCCAGGACAGGGGGGGATACGCAGTATTTT.

The chain has TRBV11-2 and TRBJ2-3; D is uncertain. Germline values: CDR1 SGHAT, CDR2 FQNNGV. The CDR3 runs to 14 residues. Deletions cut 0 bases from V and 6 bases from J, with 10 bases between. The CDR3 DNA reads TGTGCCAGCAGCTTAGATCAAACGGTGGATACGCAGTATTTT. It translates to CASSLDQTVDTQYF.

CDR3 DNA: TGTGCCAGCAGCTCGGGGACCGGGGAGCTGTTTTTT. Protein: CASSSGTGELFF. The chain is built from TRBV28 and TRBJ2-2; maybe TRBD2 (5 bases). The length of the CDR3 is 12 residues. Deletions cut 6 bases from V and 5 bases from J, with 7 bases between. Germline V CDR1 and CDR2: MDHEN, SYDVKM.

The J gene is TRBJ1-1, the V gene TRBV5-6, with 8 bases that match TRBD1. This CDR3 spans 14 amino acids. Per the germline V gene, CDR1 is SGHDT and CDR2 is YYEEEE. The J segment lost 4 bases and the V segment lost 4 bases, leaving 6 bases of the junction unmatched. In DNA, the CDR3 is TGTGCCAGCAGCCCCTGGACAGGGAGCACTGAAGCTTTCTTT. Protein sequence: CASSPWTGSTEAFF.

This clone was detected only a few times. V usage is TRBV6-4 and J usage is TRBJ2-3, with unresolved D. The V end was cut by 2 bases, the J end by 4 bases, with 19 bases between. This CDR3 spans 17 amino acids. CDR1 MRHNA and CDR2 SNTAGT come from the germline V gene. As DNA, the CDR3 is TGTGCCAGCAGTGACGGCGAGGATACCTGGCATGCAGATACGCAGTATTTT. Encoded protein: CASSDGEDTWHADTQYF.

The chain uses TRBV7-2 and TRBJ2-3, with D unresolved. The CDR3 has 13 residues. CDR1 and CDR2 from the germline V gene are SGHTA and FQGNSA. Trimming pared 0 bases from V and 6 bases from J, leaving 7 bases between. CDR3 DNA: TGTGCCAGCAGCTTAGCCTATCCCGATACGCAGTATTTT. This encodes CASSLAYPDTQYF.

This clone was counted only a few times. The chain combines TRBV29-1 with TRBJ1-1; 9 bases match TRBD1. Losses at the gene ends were 5 bases for V and 0 bases for J; bases not matched to a gene: 16. CDR1 SQVTM and CDR2 ANQGSEA come from the germline V gene. The CDR3 covers 18 residues. The CDR3 spells CSVRGFPTTGGMNTEAFF. DNA for the CDR3: TGCAGCGTTCGTGGCTTCCCAACGACAGGGGGAATGAACACTGAAGCTTTCTTT.

This chain connects TRBV5-1 to TRBJ2-1; 10 nucleotides agree with TRBD1. Germline values: CDR1 SGHRS, CDR2 YFSETQ. The CDR3 extends over 16 amino acids. V gave up 4 bases and J gave up 3 bases; unmatched junction bases: 7. CDR3 region: CASSPRQGAVYNEQFF. In DNA form, the CDR3 reads TGCGCCAGCAGCCCAAGACAGGGGGCCGTCTACAATGAGCAGTTCTTC.

This clone was observed a few times. J is TRBJ1-6 and V is TRBV20-1; unclear D gene. From germline, CDR1 is DFQATT and CDR2 SNEGSKA (reference sequence). There are 10 residues in the CDR3. Trimming left V 6 bases short and J 15 bases short, with 12 bases between. The chain's CDR3 is CSAPLGVLHF. The CDR3 nucleotides are TGCAGTGCCCCTTTGGGAGTCCTCCACTTT.

This clone has more than one count but fewer than ten. The chain is built from TRBV5-1 and TRBJ1-2; no clear D. This CDR3 is built from 16 residues. Trimming shortened V by 4 bases and J by 8 bases, and 24 bases separated the two germline ends. CDR1 and CDR2 from the germline V gene are SGHRS and YFSETQ. For the CDR3, the DNA is TGCGCCAGCAGCGACCCTAGCCCCTCAACCCCTAGCGGCTACACCTTC. Protein: CASSDPSPSTPSGYTF.

CDR3 coding DNA: TGTGCCAGCAGCTTACTTGGTAATCGGGGGACCGGGGAGCTGTTTTTT. Translation: CASSLLGNRGTGELFF. This rearrangement joins TRBV7-9 to TRBJ2-2; tentatively, D is TRBD2 (6 bases). Germline assignment: CDR1 SEHNR and CDR2 FQNEAQ (reference sequence). The V and J ends lost 2 bases and 5 bases respectively, with 15 bases between them. The CDR3 is made up of 16 amino acids.

This rearrangement joins TRBV21-1 to TRBJ1-2; TRBD1, the table's D call, was not compared with the DNA. TRBV21-1 counts as a pseudogene. The CDR3 runs 16 residues. CDR3 in amino acids: CASSKYGQGRNYGYTF. In DNA form, the CDR3 reads TGTGCCAGCAGCAAATACGGACAGGGACGGAACTATGGCTACACCTTC.

The gene calls are TRBV18 and TRBJ2-1; D is ambiguous. This CDR3 is built from 13 residues. Germline CDR1 reads KGHSH; CDR2 reads LQKENI. The V gene lost 0 bases and the J gene lost 8 bases, with 8 bases spanning the gap. In DNA, the CDR3 is TGTGCCAGCTCACCACCCGAGATCGATGAGCAGTTCTTC. This sequence encodes CASSPPEIDEQFF.

The chain uses TRBV6-5 and TRBJ1-4, with D possibly TRBD1 on 5 matching bases. The ends were cut back, 7 bases at V and 3 bases at J, with 12 bases in the middle. Germline values: CDR1 MNHEY, CDR2 SVGAGI. This CDR3 is built from 14 residues. CDR3 sequence (DNA): TGTGCCAGCATTAGGGGAGGGTCTAATGAAAAACTGTTTTTT. Translation: CASIRGGSNEKLFF.

V is TRBV19 and J is TRBJ2-2, with D possibly being TRBD1 (5 bases). Germline CDR1 reads LNHDA; CDR2 reads SQIVND (reference sequence). Trimming pared 4 bases from V and 4 bases from J, leaving 19 bases between. The length of the CDR3 is 17 residues. CDR3 nucleotide sequence: TGTGCCAGTAGTACCCCGGGCCGGCAGGGTGGCACCGGGGAGCTGTTTTTT. Translated: CASSTPGRQGGTGELFF.

The chain joins TRBV30 to TRBJ2-3; perhaps TRBD1 as D (6 bases). V was cut by 0 bases and J by 0 bases, with 16 bases left in between. The CDR3 has 17 amino acids. Germline CDR1 and CDR2: GTSNPN and SVGIG (reference sequence). The CDR3 sequence: CAWSVLRTVSSTDTQYF. CDR3 DNA: TGTGCCTGGAGTGTACTAAGGACAGTTTCTAGCACAGATACGCAGTATTTT.

V usage is TRBV19 and J usage is TRBJ2-3, with a possible D match to TRBD2 (6 bases). The CDR3 covers 16 residues. The germline V gene encodes CDR1 LNHDA and CDR2 SQIVND (reference sequence). Trimming shortened V by 5 bases and J by 3 bases, and 18 bases separated the two germline ends. The CDR3 region is CASSFYGRSGTDTQYF. The CDR3 bases are TGTGCCAGTAGTTTTTACGGCCGGAGCGGGACAGATACGCAGTATTTT. The full variable domain, in which reference TRBV19 and TRBJ2-3 provide the parts outside the CDR3, is DGGITQSPKYLFRKEGQNVTLSCEQNLNHDAMYWYRQDPGQGLRLIYYSQIVNDFQKGDIAEGYSVSREKKESFPLTVTSAQKNPTAFYLCASSFYGRSGTDTQYFGPGTRLTVL.

This clone has only a few counts. V usage is TRBV7-8 and J usage is TRBJ2-3; 9 bases are a match to TRBD1. CDR1 SGHVS and CDR2 FQNEAQ come from the germline V gene. The CDR3 runs 14 residues. V shed 2 bases and J 9 bases; nucleotides not matched to a gene: 6. This CDR3 reads CASSLMGQGGTQYF. CDR3 coding DNA: TGTGCCAGCAGCTTAATGGGACAGGGAGGGACGCAGTATTTT.